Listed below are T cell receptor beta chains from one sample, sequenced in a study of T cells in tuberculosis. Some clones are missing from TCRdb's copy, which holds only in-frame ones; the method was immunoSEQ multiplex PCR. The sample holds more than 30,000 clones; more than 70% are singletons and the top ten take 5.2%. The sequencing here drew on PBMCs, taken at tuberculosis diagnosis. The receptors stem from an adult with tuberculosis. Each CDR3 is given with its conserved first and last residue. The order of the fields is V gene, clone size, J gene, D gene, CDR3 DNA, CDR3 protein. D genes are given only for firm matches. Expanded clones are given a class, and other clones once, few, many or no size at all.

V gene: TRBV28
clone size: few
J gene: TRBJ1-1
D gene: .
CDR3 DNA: TGTGCCAGCAGTTCCATGACAGCAATGAACACTGAAGCTTTCTTT
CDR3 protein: CASSSMTAMNTEAFF

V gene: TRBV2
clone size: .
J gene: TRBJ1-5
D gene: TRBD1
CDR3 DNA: TGTGCCAGCAGTGAAGACGCGGCAGGGGGCCAGCCCCAGCATTTT
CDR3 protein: CASSEDAAGGQPQHF

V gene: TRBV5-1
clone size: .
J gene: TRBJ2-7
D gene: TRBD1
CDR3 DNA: TGCGCCAGCAGCGAGGGCCGGGACAGCTCCTACGAGCAGTACTTC
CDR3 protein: CASSEGRDSSYEQYF

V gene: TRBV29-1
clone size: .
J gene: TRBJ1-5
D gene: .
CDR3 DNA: TGCAGCGTTGGGAGAGACAATCAGCCCCAGCATTTT
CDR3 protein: CSVGRDNQPQHF

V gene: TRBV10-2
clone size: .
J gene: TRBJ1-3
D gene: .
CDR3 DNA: TGCGCCAGCAGCCTAGGGGGAAACTCTGGAAACACCATATATTTT
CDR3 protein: CASSLGGNSGNTIYF

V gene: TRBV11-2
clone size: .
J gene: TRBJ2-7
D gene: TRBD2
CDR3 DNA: TGTGCCAGCAGCTTACGAGCGGGAGGCCCCTACGAGCAGTACTTC
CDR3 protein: CASSLRAGGPYEQYF

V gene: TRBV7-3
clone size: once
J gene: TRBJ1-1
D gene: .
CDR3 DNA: TGTGCCAGCAGCTTAGGGACAACGAACACTGAAGCTTTCTTT
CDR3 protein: CASSLGTTNTEAFF

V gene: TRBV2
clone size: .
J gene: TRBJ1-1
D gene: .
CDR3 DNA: TGTGTCTCTACACTGACAGTGAACACTGAAGCTTTCTTT
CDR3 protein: CVSTLTVNTEAFF

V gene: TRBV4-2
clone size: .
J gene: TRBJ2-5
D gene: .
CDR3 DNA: TGTGCCAGCAGCCAAGATCGAGGGAAAGAGACCCAGTACTTC
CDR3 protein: CASSQDRGKETQYF

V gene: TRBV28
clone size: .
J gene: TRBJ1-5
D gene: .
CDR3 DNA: TGTGCCAGCAGCATTAACAGGGATCAGCCCCAGCATTTT
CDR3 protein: CASSINRDQPQHF

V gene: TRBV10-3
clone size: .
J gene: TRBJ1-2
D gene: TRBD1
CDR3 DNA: TGTGCCATCTCAGGACAGGGGGTCTATGGCTACACCTTC
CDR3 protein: CAISGQGVYGYTF

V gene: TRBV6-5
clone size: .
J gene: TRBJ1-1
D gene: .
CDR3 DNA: TGTGCCAGCAGGTTGACTACAAACACTGAAGCTTTCTTT
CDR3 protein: CASRLTTNTEAFF

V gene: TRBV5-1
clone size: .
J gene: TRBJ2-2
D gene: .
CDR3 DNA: TGCGCCAGCAGCTTCGGGACTGGCACCGGGGAGCTGTTTTTT
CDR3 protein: CASSFGTGTGELFF

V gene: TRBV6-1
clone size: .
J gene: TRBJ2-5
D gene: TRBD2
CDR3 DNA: TGTGCCAGCGGGGCTAGCGGGGGGGCGTGGGAGACCCAGTACTTC
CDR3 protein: CASGASGGAWETQYF

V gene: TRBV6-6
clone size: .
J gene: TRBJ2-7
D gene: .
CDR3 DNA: TGTGCCAGCAGTTTAGGGGAGGCCTACGAGCAGTACTTC
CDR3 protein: CASSLGEAYEQYF

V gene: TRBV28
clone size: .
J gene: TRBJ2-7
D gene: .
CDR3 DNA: TGTGCCCTCGGCGCGGGCTCCTACGAGCAGTACTTC
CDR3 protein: CALGAGSYEQYF